The 22 T cell receptor beta chains reported below all come from one sample, sequenced in a study of early T cells in non-severe SARS-CoV-2 infection. A single record per CDR3 protein comes from TCRdb applying MiXCR to the 5' RACE reads. The data contain under 90,000 distinct CDR3 sequences, approximately 13% of them singletons. The sequenced sample was whole blood. Every receptor here comes from an adult who was a healthcare worker with PCR-confirmed SARS-CoV-2 infection or an uninfected control (not recorded which).

V and J are TRBV29-1 and TRBJ1-4, with a possible D match to TRBD1 (5 bases). The CDR3 runs 14 residues. Germline values: CDR1 SQVTM, CDR2 ANQGSEA. Trimming shortened V by 3 bases and J by 6 bases, and 14 bases separated the two germline ends. CDR3: CSVEGDQGDEKLFF. CDR3 nucleotides: TGCAGCGTTGAGGGGGACCAAGGGGATGAAAAACTGTTTTTT.

CDR3 amino acids: CASSGEGAFTDTQYF. Here the CDR3 DNA reads TGTGCCAGCAGCGGAGAAGGAGCCTTCACAGATACGCAGTATTTT. This chain uses TRBV9 with TRBJ2-3; D gene unclear. Trimming shortened V by 3 bases and J by 2 bases, and 13 bases separated the two germline ends. The CDR3 extends over 15 amino acids. Germline CDR1 SGDLS, CDR2 YYNGEE.

In its sample, this clonotype was seen a few times. The genes are TRBV2 and TRBJ2-3; D unclear. Germline assignment: CDR1 SNHLY and CDR2 FYNNEI. The germline V and J ends were trimmed by 4 bases and 10 bases, with 0 bases remaining between them. The CDR3 runs 8 residues. The CDR3 DNA follows: TGTGCCAGCAGTGCGCAGTATTTT. Its translation is CASSAQYF.

The sample holds many counts of this clonotype. The rearrangement joins TRBV29-1 to TRBJ2-7; tentative D call: TRBD1 (7 bases). This CDR3 region has 14 residues. Trimming cost V 3 bases and J 2 bases, with 14 bases left between them. Germline V gene data show CDR1 as SQVTM and CDR2 as ANQGSEA. The CDR3 DNA reads as TGCAGCGTTGAGTTGGCAGGGGGGACCTACGAGCAGTACTTC. Translated, it gives CSVELAGGTYEQYF.

V usage is TRBV20-1 and J usage is TRBJ1-2, with unresolved D. The germline CDR1 and CDR2 sequences are DFQATT and SNEGSKA (reference sequence). The CDR3 extends over 14 amino acids. Trimming left V 3 bases short and J 7 bases short, with 18 bases between. CDR3 region: CSARGRREERGYTF. CDR3 coding DNA: TGCAGTGCTAGGGGCAGAAGGGAGGAGCGTGGCTACACCTTC.

The chain links TRBV3-1 to TRBJ2-2; a possible D gene is TRBD2 (5 bases). V shed 4 bases and J shed 0 bases, with 9 bases lying between them. The CDR3 extends over 15 amino acids. Germline V gene sequence: CDR1 LGHDT, CDR2 YNNKEL (reference sequence). The CDR3: CASSLPGTNTGELFF. In nucleotides, the CDR3 is TGTGCCAGCAGCCTCCCCGGGACGAACACCGGGGAGCTGTTTTTT.

This clonotype was counted only a few times. V gene TRBV20-1 combines with J gene TRBJ1-2; D possibly corresponds to TRBD1 (6 bases). CDR1 is DFQATT, CDR2 SNEGSKA, per germline (reference sequence). The length of the CDR3 is 12 residues. The CDR3 here is CRAVTGMDGYTF. CDR3 nucleotide sequence: TGCAGGGCAGTTACAGGGATGGATGGCTACACCTTC.

The chain links TRBV10-2 to TRBJ1-5, with D unresolved. The V end was cut by 4 bases, the J end by 3 bases, with 7 bases between. The germline V gene encodes CDR1 WSHSY and CDR2 SAAADI. CDR3 length: 13 residues. The CDR3, as DNA: TGCGCCAGCAGTGGGGCAGTCAATCAGCCCCAGCATTTT. Translation: CASSGAVNQPQHF.

This clonotype was observed at least ten times. The V and J genes are TRBV18 and TRBJ2-3; TRBD2 matches at 12 bases. After removal of 6 bases from V and 2 bases from J, the junction contained 6 bases not matched to a gene. Germline loops: CDR1 KGHSH, CDR2 LQKENI. This CDR3 has 16 amino acids. The CDR3 region is CASSLGLAGNTDTQYF. As DNA, the CDR3 is TGTGCCAGCTCGCTCGGACTAGCGGGAAACACAGATACGCAGTATTTT.

The V gene is TRBV13, the J gene TRBJ2-3, with D unclear. CDR3 length: 15 residues. Germline V gene data show CDR1 as PRHDT and CDR2 as FYEKMQ (reference sequence). With 8 bases removed from V and 2 bases from J, the gap between germline ends came to 17 bases. CDR3 amino acids: CASGIAEGSTDTQYF. In nucleotides, the CDR3 is TGTGCCAGCGGCATCGCAGAAGGTTCCACAGATACGCAGTATTTT. The full variable domain, in which reference TRBV13 and TRBJ2-3 provide the parts outside the CDR3, is AAGVIQSPRHLIKEKRETATLKCYPIPRHDTVYWYQQGPGQDPQFLISFYEKMQSDKGSIPDRFSAQQFSDYHSELNMSSLELGDSALYFCASGIAEGSTDTQYFGPGTRLTVL.

This clonotype has a handful of counts. The chain couples TRBV20-1 to TRBJ2-3; D is ambiguous. Germline CDR1 reads DFQATT; CDR2 reads SNEGSKA (reference sequence). This CDR3 comprises 14 residues. Trimming removed 2 bases from V and 0 bases from J, with 9 bases in between. The CDR3 DNA reads TGCAGTGCTAGAATAGCCTCTAGCACAGATACGCAGTATTTT. Translated, it gives CSARIASSTDTQYF.

For this clonotype: This may come from a read error, since a much larger clone is one base off. V gene TRBV10-3 combines with J gene TRBJ2-1; possibly TRBD1 for D (6 bases). CDR1 is ENHRY, CDR2 SYGVKD, per germline. CDR3 length: 16 residues. DNA for the CDR3: TGTGTCATCAACAAACAGGGAGAAAGCTCCTACAATGAGCAGTTCTTC. Translated: CVINKQGESSYNEQFF.

This clonotype was picked up many times. The chain couples TRBV28 to TRBJ2-7, with D possibly matching TRBD1 (6 bases). The V gene lost 6 bases and the J gene lost 2 bases, with 17 bases spanning the gap. Germline V gene data show CDR1 as MDHEN and CDR2 as SYDVKM. The CDR3 is 15 residues long. The CDR3, as DNA: TGTGCCAGCAGGGGTAGGACAGCTACAACCTACGAGCAGTACTTC. Amino acid sequence: CASRGRTATTYEQYF.

This clonotype was detected only a few times. The gene calls are TRBV18 and TRBJ2-1; 8 bases fit TRBD2. With V trimmed by 11 bases and J by 5 bases, 5 bases remained unmatched. Germline V CDR1 and CDR2: KGHSH, LQKENI. CDR3 size: 12 residues. The CDR3 loop reads CAAGGGHNEQFF. The CDR3 DNA sequence: TGTGCCGCCGGGGGGGGACACAATGAGCAGTTCTTC.

The genes are TRBV29-1 and TRBJ1-1; D gene unclear. The V end was cut by 0 bases, the J end by 6 bases, with 11 bases between. CDR3 length: 13 residues. From germline, CDR1 is SQVTM and CDR2 ANQGSEA. The DNA of the CDR3 is TGCAGCGTTGAAGAGCCGGGAAGGGCTGAAGCTTTCTTT. It is translated as CSVEEPGRAEAFF. The variable domain in full, with the rest retrieved from reference TRBV29-1 and TRBJ1-1, is SAVISQKPSRDICQRGTSLTIQCQVDSQVTMMFWYRQQPGQSLTLIATANQGSEATYESGFVIDKFPISRPNLTFSTLTVSNMSPEDSSIYLCSVEEPGRAEAFFGQGTRLTVV.

The J gene is TRBJ1-6, the V gene TRBV7-2; 7 bases are shared with TRBD1. CDR3 length equals 16 residues. The V gene's germline CDR1 is SGHTA and CDR2 FQGNSA. J was trimmed by 3 bases and V by 1 base; bases with no gene match: 3. DNA of the CDR3: TGTGCCAGCAGCTTAGGGGGACAGAACTATAATTCACCCCTCCACTTT. This translates into CASSLGGQNYNSPLHF.

The J gene is TRBJ1-2, the V gene TRBV10-3; D is undetermined. V lost 1 base, J lost 4 bases, and 13 bases lay in between. CDR3 length: 15 residues. Per the germline V gene, CDR1 is ENHRY and CDR2 is SYGVKD. CDR3 nucleotide sequence: TGTGCCATCAGTGAGTTCTTACAAGTCGCCTATGGCTACACCTTC. Translated: CAISEFLQVAYGYTF.

This chain uses TRBV9 with TRBJ1-1; a weak D match, TRBD1 (6 bases). V was shortened by 4 bases and J by 6 bases, with 19 bases between the two germline ends. The V gene's germline CDR1 is SGDLS and CDR2 YYNGEE. This CDR3 has 15 residues. Here the CDR3 reads CASSPGGSPPPEAFF. CDR3 nucleotides: TGTGCCAGCAGCCCCGGGGGCAGCCCTCCCCCTGAAGCTTTCTTT. The whole variable domain, remainder taken from reference TRBV9 and TRBJ1-1, is DSGVTQTPKHLITATGQRVTLRCSPRSGDLSVYWYQQSLDQGLQFLIQYYNGEERAKGNILERFSAQQFPDLHSELNLSSLELGDSALYFCASSPGGSPPPEAFFGQGTRLTVV.

This clonotype was seen repeatedly, ten times or more. The chain links TRBV11-2 to TRBJ1-2; no clear D gene. Germline V gene lookup returns CDR1 SGHAT and CDR2 FQNNGV. Trimming shortened V by 6 bases and J by 4 bases, and 12 bases separated the two germline ends. CDR3 length: 13 residues. CDR3 nucleotides: TGTGCCAGCAGTTCCGGACTAGCCTATGGCTACACCTTC. Protein sequence: CASSSGLAYGYTF.

The CDR3 loop is CAGGGGSNQPQHF. CDR3 nucleotides: TGTGCCGGAGGAGGGGGCAGCAATCAGCCCCAGCATTTT. This sequence joins TRBV30 and TRBJ1-5; 7 nucleotides match TRBD1. The germline V gene has CDR1 GTSNPN and CDR2 SVGIG (reference sequence). This CDR3 is 13 amino acids long. Trimming at V came to 8 bases and at J to 1 base, leaving 5 bases not matched to a gene.

This rearrangement joins TRBV2 to TRBJ2-6; TRBD1 or TRBD2 may be the D gene (5 bases each). Trimming took off 10 bases at V and 0 bases at J, with 13 bases between the two ends. Germline lookup yields CDR1 SNHLY and CDR2 FYNNEI. CDR3 length equals 15 residues. This chain's CDR3 is CANGDDSSGANVLTF. CDR3 in DNA: TGTGCCAACGGGGACGATAGCTCTGGGGCCAACGTCCTGACTTTC.

Concerning this clonotype itself: The junction and the germline gene differ at one end; a read error may be behind it. The chain is built from TRBV27 and TRBJ1-6; D gene uncertain. Germline assignment: CDR1 MNHEY and CDR2 SMNVEV (reference sequence). The CDR3 covers 15 residues. The CDR3 bases are TGTACCAGCAGTTTATCCAGCTCCTATAATTCACCCCTCCACTTT. The encoded protein is CTSSLSSSYNSPLHF.